This T cell receptor (beta chain) derives from a study of T cell responses to AZD1222 COVID-19 vaccine. The junction had 3 bases not matched to a gene; V was cut back by 5 bases and J by 5 bases. The CDR3 sequence is 13 residues long. Germline-derived CDR1 and CDR2 are SGHNT and YENEEA. The repertoire was sequenced with immunoSEQ multiplex PCR; TCRdb's copy has only in-frame clones and lacks some. The table has roughly 150,000 clones, about 85% seen once; the top ten hold 6.9%. This TCR was recovered from an adult who had recovered from COVID-19. The chain has TRBV11-3 and TRBJ2-3, with TRBD1 matching 8 bases. The source was peripheral blood, collected after recovery from COVID-19. CDR3 bases: TGTGCCAGCAGCCCAGGACAGGGAGATACGCAGTATTTT. The encoded protein is CASSPGQGDTQYF.